This record looks at one TCR beta chain sequence and its context. These data are taken from a study of blood T cell repertoires in COVID-19. Study at large: Sites in the United States, Italy and Spain provided acute and convalescent COVID-19 samples. The cDNA or gDNA used as material had been derived from T cells, B-cell-depleted T cells, or PBMCs.

V gave up 5 bases and J gave up 2 bases, with 17 bases separating them. This CDR3 comprises 15 residues. Per the germline V gene, CDR1 is SGHNT and CDR2 is YYREEE (reference sequence). In the authors' workflow: Amplification of reference gene primers was used by the study to estimate nucleated cell counts. Generated by immunoSEQ multiplex PCR, the TCRdb table keeps only in-frame clones and is missing some. That table gives V, J and clone size, and the DNA gave D and trimming. Here the sample spans some 96,000 clones, 75% to 90% being singletons. The sample was peripheral blood. V and J are TRBV5-4 and TRBJ2-7; perhaps TRBD2 as D (5 bases). The clonotype comes from a man older than 75 with acute or convalescent COVID-19. CDR3 sequence reads: CASSPGLTDAYEQYF. CDR3 nucleotide sequence: TGTGCCAGCAGTCCTGGACTGACTGATGCCTACGAGCAGTACTTC. Based on the CDR3 plus reference TRBV5-4 and TRBJ2-7, the full variable domain is ETGVTQSPTHLIKTRGQQVTLRCSSQSGHNTVSWYQQALGQGPQFIFQYYREEENGRGNFPPRFSGLQFPNYSSELNVNALELDDSALYLCASSPGLTDAYEQYFGPGTRLTVT.